What follows is one TCR beta chain and its context. The antigen remains undetermined. The data stem from a study of monozygotic twins with cystic fibrosis. Overall study results and limits: J usage was most co-twin-similar in 8 of 16 pairs, V in 13. Clonality was generally low (median around 0.009), higher in the most severe patients.

Method: immunoSEQ multiplex PCR; TCRdb's copy keeps in-frame clones and lacks some. The table lists 20,000 or so clones, approximately 96% of them singletons. Germline V lookup: CDR1 SEHNR, CDR2 FQNEAQ (reference sequence). The V and J ends lost 5 bases and 0 bases, in that order; junction bases with no gene match: 10. This CDR3 is built from 17 residues. The origin of this receptor is a young woman with cystic fibrosis. The sample consisted of blood. The chain combines TRBV7-9 with TRBJ2-4, with 7 bases lining up with TRBD1. The CDR3 DNA reads as TGTGCCAGCAGCCCCAGATGGACAGGTCTAGCCAAAAACATTCAGTACTTC. It translates to CASSPRWTGLAKNIQYF.